This TCR beta chain was captured by sequencing in a study of blood T cell repertoires in COVID-19. The CDR3 sequence is 13 residues long. From germline, CDR1 is MNHNS and CDR2 SASEGT. V shed 5 bases and J shed 0 bases, with 4 bases lying between them. The assay was immunoSEQ multiplex PCR, and TCRdb's table has in-frame clones only and misses some. The table records around 100,000 clones, roughly 69% of them present only once. The sample taken for sequencing was peripheral blood. This chain uses TRBV6-1 with TRBJ2-2, with D unresolved. The receptor was derived from an elderly man with acute or convalescent COVID-19. The DNA of the CDR3 is TGTGCCAGCAGTTCCTCGAACACCGGGGAGCTGTTTTTT. Residues: CASSSSNTGELFF.